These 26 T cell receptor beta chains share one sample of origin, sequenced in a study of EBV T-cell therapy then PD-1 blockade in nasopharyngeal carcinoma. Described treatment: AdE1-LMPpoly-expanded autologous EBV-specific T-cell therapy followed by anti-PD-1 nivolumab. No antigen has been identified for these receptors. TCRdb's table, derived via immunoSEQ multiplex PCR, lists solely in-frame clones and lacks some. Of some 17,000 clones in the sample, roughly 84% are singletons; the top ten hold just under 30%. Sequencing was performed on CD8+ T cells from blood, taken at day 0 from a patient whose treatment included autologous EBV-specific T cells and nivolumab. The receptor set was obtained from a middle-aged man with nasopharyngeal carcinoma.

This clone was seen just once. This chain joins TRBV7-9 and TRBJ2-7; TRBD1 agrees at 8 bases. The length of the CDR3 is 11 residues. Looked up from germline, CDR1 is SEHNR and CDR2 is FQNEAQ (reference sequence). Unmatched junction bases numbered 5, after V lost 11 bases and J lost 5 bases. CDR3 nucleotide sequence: TGTGCCGGACAGGGATTGCACGAGCAGTACTTC. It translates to CAGQGLHEQYF. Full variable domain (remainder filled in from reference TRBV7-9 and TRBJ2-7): DTGVSQNPRHKITKRGQNVTFRCDPISEHNRLYWYRQTLGQGPEFLTYFQNEAQLEKSRLLSDRFSAERPKGSFSTLEIQRTEQGDSAMYLCAGQGLHEQYFGPGTRLTVT.

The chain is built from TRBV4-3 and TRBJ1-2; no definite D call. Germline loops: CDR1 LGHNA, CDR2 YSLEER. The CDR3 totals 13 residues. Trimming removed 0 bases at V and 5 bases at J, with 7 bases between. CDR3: CASSQDGQYGYTF. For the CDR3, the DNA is TGCGCCAGCAGCCAAGATGGGCAGTATGGCTACACCTTC.

The DNA of the CDR3 is TGTGCCAGCAGCCCTCGGACTAGCGGGGGGCTAATTTCGTACTTC. It codes for CASSPRTSGGLISYF. This chain uses TRBV11-2 with TRBJ2-7; 14 bases align to TRBD2. The V segment lost 5 bases and the J segment 12 bases; nucleotides outside the gene matches: 12. This CDR3 contains 15 residues. Germline assignment: CDR1 SGHAT and CDR2 FQNNGV. Full variable domain (outside the CDR3, taken from reference TRBV11-2 and TRBJ2-7): EAGVAQSPRYKIIEKRQSVAFWCNPISGHATLYWYQQILGQGPKLLIQFQNNGVVDDSQLPKDRFSAERLKGVDSTLKIQPAKLEDSAVYLCASSPRTSGGLISYFGPGTRLTVT.

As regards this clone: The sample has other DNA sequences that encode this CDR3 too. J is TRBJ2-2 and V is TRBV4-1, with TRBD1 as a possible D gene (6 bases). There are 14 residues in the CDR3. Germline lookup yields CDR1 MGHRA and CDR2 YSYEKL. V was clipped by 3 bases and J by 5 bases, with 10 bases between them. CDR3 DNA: TGCGCCAGCAGCCACCCGACAGGTACCGGGGAGCTGTTTTTT. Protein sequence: CASSHPTGTGELFF.

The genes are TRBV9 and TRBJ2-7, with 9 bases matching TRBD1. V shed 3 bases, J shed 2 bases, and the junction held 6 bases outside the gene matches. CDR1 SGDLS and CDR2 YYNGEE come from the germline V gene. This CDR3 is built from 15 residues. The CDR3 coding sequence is TGTGCCAGCAGCGCTCCGGGACAGGGCACCTACGAGCAGTACTTC. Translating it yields CASSAPGQGTYEQYF.

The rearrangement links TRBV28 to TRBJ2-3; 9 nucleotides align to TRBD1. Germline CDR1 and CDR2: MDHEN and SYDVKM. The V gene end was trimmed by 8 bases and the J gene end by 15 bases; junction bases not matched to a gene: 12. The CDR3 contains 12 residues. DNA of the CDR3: TGTGCCAGCTCTTTTGGGACAGGGTTTGGCTATTTT. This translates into CASSFGTGFGYF.

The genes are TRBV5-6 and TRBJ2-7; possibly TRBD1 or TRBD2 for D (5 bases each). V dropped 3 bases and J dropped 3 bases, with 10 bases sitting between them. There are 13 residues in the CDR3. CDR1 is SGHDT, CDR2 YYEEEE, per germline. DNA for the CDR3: TGTGCCAGCAGCTCCGGGACCGACTACGAGCAGTACTTC. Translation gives CASSSGTDYEQYF.

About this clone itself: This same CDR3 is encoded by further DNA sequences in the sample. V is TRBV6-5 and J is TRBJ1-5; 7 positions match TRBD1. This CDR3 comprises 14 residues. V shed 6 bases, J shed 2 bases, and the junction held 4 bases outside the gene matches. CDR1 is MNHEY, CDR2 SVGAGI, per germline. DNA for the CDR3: TGTGCCAGCAGACGGACAGGACGCAATCAGCCCCAGCATTTT. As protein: CASRRTGRNQPQHF.

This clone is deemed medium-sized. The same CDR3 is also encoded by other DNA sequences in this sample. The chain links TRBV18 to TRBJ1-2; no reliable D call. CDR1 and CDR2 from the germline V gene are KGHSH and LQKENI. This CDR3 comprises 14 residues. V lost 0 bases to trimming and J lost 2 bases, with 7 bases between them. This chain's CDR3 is CASSPPDTNYGYTF. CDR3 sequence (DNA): TGTGCCAGCTCACCACCGGATACCAACTATGGCTACACCTTC.

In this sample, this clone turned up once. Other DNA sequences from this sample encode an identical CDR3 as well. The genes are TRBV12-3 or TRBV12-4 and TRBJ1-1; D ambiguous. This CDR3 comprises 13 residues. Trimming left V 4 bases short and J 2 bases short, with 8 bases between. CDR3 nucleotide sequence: TGTGCCAGCAGTTCCGGTCCTAACACTGAAGCTTTCTTT. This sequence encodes CASSSGPNTEAFF.

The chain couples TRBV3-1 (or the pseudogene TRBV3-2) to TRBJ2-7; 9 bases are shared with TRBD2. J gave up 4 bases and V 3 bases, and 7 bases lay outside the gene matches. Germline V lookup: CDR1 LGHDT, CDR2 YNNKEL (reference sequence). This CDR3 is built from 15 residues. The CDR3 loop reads CASSHRLAGTYEQYF. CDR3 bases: TGTGCCAGCAGCCATCGGCTAGCGGGGACATACGAGCAGTACTTC.

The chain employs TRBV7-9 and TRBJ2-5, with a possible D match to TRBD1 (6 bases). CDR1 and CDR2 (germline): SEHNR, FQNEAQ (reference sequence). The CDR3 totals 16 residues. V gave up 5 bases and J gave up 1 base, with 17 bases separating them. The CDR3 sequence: CASSPLGAIGQETQYF. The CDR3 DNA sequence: TGTGCCAGCAGCCCTCTGGGGGCGATAGGCCAAGAGACCCAGTACTTC.

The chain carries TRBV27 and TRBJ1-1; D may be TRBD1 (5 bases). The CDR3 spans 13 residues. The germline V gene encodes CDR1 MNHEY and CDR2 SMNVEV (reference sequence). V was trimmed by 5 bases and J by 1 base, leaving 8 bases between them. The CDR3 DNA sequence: TGTGCCAGCAGTCTGGGGGGGAACACTGAAGCTTTCTTT. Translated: CASSLGGNTEAFF.

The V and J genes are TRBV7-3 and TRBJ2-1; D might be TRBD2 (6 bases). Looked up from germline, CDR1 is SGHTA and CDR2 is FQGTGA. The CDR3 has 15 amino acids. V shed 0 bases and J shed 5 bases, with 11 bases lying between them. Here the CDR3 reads CASSLTQRADNEQFF. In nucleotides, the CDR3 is TGTGCCAGCAGCTTAACCCAGCGGGCGGACAATGAGCAGTTCTTC.

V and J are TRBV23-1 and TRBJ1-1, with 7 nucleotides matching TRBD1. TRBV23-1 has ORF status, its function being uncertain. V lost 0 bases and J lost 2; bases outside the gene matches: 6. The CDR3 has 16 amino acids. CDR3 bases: TGCGCCAGCAGTCAATCACAAACAGGGGCCAACACTGAAGCTTTCTTT. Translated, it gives CASSQSQTGANTEAFF.

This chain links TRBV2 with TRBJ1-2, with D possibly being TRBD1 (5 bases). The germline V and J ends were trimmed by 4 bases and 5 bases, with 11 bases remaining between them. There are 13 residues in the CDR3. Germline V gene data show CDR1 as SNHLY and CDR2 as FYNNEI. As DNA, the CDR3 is TGTGCCAGCAGTGGCTTGGCAGGGTATGGCTACACCTTC. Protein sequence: CASSGLAGYGYTF. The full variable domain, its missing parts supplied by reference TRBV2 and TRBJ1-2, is EPEVTQTPSHQVTQMGQEVILRCVPISNHLYFYWYRQILGQKVEFLVSFYNNEISEKSEIFDDQFSVERPDGSNFTLKIRSTKLEDSAMYFCASSGLAGYGYTFGSGTRLTVV.

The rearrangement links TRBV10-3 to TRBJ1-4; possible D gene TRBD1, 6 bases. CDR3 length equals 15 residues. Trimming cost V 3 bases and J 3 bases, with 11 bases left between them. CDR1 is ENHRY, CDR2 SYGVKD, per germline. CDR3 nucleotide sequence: TGTGCCATCAGTGATCAGGGGAAGGCTAATGAAAAACTGTTTTTT. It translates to CAISDQGKANEKLFF.

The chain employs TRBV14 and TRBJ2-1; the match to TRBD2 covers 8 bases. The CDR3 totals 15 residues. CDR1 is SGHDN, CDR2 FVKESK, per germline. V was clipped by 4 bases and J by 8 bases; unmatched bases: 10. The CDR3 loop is CASSLRGTRYDEQFF. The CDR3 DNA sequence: TGTGCCAGCAGCCTCCGGGGGACTAGATACGATGAGCAGTTCTTC.

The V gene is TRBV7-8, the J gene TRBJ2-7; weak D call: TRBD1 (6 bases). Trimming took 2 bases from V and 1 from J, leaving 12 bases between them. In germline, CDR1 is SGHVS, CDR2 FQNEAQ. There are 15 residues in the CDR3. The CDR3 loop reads CASSLQGMASYEQYF. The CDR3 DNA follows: TGTGCCAGCAGCTTACAGGGGATGGCATCCTACGAGCAGTACTTC.

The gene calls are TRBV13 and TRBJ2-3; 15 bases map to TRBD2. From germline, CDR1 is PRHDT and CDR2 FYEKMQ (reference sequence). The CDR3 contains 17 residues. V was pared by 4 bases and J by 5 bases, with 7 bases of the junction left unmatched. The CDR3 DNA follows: TGTGCCAGCAGCTGGACTAGCGGGGGGGCCCTGGGAGATACGCAGTATTTT. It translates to CASSWTSGGALGDTQYF.

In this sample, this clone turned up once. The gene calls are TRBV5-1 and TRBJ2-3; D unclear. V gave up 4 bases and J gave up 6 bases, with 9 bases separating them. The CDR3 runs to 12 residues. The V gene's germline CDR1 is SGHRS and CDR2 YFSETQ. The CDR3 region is CASSVTGDTQYF. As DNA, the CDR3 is TGCGCCAGCAGCGTCACTGGGGATACGCAGTATTTT.

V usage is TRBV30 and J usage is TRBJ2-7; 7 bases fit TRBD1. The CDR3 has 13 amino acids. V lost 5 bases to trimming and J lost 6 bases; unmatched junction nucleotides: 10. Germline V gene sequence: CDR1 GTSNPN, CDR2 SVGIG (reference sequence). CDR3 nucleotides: TGTGCCTGGGGCCTTACAGGGGCCGGCGAGCAGTACTTC. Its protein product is CAWGLTGAGEQYF.

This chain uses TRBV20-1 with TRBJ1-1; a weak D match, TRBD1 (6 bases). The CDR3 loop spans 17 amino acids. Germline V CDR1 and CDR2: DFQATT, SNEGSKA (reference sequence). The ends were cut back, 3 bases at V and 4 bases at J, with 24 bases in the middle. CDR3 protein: CSASHLEGDTLGTEAFF. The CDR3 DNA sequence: TGCAGTGCTAGTCATCTCGAGGGGGATACGCTTGGCACTGAAGCTTTCTTT.

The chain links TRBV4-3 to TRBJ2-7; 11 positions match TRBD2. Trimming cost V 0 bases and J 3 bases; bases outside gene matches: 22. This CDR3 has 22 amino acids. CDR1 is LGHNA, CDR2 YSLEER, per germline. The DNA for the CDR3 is TGCGCCAGCAGCCAAGATTACAGTACTAGCGGGGGTTCCCTTTTTGAGGGCTACGAGCAGTACTTC. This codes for CASSQDYSTSGGSLFEGYEQYF.

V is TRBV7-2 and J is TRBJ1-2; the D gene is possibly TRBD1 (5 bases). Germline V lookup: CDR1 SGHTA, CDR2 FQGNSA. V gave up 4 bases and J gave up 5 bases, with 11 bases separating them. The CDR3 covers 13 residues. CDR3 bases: TGTGCCAGCAGCTCAGGGATTCGGTATGGCTACACCTTC. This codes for CASSSGIRYGYTF.

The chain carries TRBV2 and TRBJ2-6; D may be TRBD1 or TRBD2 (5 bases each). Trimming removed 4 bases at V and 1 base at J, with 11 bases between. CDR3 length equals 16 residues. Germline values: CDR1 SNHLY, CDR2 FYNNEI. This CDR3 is CASSGSGHSGANVLTF. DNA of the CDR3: TGTGCCAGCAGTGGATCGGGGCATTCTGGGGCCAACGTCCTGACTTTC.